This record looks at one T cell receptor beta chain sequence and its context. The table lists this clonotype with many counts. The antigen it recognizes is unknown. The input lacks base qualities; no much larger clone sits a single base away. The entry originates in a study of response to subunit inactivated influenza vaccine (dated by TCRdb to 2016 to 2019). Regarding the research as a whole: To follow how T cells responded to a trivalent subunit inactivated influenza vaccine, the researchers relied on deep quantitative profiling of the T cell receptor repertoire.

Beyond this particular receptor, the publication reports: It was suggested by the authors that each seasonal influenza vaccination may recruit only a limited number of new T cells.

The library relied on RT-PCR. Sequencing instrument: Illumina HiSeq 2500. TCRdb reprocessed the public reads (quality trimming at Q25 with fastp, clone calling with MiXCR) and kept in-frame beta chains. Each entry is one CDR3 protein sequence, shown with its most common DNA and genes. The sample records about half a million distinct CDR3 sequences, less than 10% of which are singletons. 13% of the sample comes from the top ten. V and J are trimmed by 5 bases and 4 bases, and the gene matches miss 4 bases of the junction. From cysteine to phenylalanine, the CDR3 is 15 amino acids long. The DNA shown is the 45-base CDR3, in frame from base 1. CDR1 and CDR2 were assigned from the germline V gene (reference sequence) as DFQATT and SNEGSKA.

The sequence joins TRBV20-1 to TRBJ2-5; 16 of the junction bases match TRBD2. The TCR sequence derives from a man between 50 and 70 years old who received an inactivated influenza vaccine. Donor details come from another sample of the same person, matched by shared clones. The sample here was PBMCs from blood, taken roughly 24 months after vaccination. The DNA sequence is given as TGCAGTGCTGAGGGACTAGCGGGAGGGCCAGAGACCCAGTACTTC. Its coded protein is CSAEGLAGGPETQYF.